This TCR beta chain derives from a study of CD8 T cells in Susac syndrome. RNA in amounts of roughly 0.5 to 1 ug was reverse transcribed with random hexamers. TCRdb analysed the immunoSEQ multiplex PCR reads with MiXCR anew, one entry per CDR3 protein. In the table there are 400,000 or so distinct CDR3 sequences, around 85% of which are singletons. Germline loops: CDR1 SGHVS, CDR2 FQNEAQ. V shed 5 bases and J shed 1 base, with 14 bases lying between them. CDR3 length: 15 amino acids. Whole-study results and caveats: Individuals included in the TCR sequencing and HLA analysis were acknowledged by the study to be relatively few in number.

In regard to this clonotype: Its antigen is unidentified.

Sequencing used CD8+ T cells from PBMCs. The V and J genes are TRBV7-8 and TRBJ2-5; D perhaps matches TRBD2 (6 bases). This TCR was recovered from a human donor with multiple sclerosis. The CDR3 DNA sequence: TGTGCCAGCAGCCCTCCTGCGGGGCCCCAAGAGACCCAGTACTTC. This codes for CASSPPAGPQETQYF.